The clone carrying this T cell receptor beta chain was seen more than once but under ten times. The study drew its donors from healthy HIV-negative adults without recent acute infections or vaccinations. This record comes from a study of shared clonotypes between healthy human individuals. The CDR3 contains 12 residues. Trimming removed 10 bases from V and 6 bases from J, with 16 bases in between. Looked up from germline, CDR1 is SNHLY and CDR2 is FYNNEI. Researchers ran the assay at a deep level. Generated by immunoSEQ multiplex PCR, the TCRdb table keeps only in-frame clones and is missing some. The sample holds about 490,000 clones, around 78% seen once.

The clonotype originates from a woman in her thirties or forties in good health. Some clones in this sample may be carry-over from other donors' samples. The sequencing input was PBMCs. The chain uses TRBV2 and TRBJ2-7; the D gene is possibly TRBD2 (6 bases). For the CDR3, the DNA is TGTGCCACCGCGGGGCCAGGACTCGAGCAGTACTTC. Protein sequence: CATAGPGLEQYF.